The 10 T cell receptor beta chains given below trace back to one sample, sequenced in a study of metastatic and nonmetastatic thyroid tumors. Not a single patient had been given any form of treatment at any point before undergoing thyroid surgery. TCRdb re-clonotyped the PCR reads through MiXCR. In the table there are over 25,000 clones, over 15% of which are singletons. The material sequenced was blood. The receptors derive from a female donor with papillary thyroid cancer or a benign thyroid nodule (not recorded which). Some clones in this sample may be carry-over from other donors' samples.

This clone was seen at least ten times. The chain recombines TRBV3-1 with TRBJ1-1; TRBD1 matches 7 bases. Germline CDR1 and CDR2: LGHDT and YNNKEL (reference sequence). Trimming removed 4 bases from V and 4 bases from J; junction bases left unmatched: 9. There are 15 residues in the CDR3. As DNA, the CDR3 is TGTGCCAGCAGCCCTTCGGACAGGCCGGTCACTGAAGCTTTCTTT. Translated, it gives CASSPSDRPVTEAFF. The whole variable domain, filled in from reference TRBV3-1 and TRBJ1-1, reads DTAVSQTPKYLVTQMGNDKSIKCEQNLGHDTMYWYKQDSKKFLKIMFSYNNKELIINETVPNRFSPKSPDKAHLNLHINSLELGDSAVYFCASSPSDRPVTEAFFGQGTRLTVV.

This clone was observed at least ten times. The CDR3 DNA is TGTGCCAGCAGCTTAGGGTCAGGGGGCACCGGGGAGCTGTTTTTT. It yields the protein CASSLGSGGTGELFF. V is TRBV7-3 and J is TRBJ2-2; 7 bases are shared with TRBD1. This CDR3 comprises 15 residues. The V gene end was trimmed by 2 bases and the J gene end by 4 bases; junction bases not matched to a gene: 4. Germline V gene sequence: CDR1 SGHTA, CDR2 FQGTGA.

The chain combines TRBV30 with TRBJ1-2; D call uncertain. Germline loops: CDR1 GTSNPN, CDR2 SVGIG (reference sequence). V was shortened by 1 base and J by 8 bases, with 8 bases between the two germline ends. The CDR3 is 11 amino acids. Here the CDR3 DNA reads TGTGCCTGGAGTGAACGGGAGGGCTACACCTTC. This gives the protein CAWSEREGYTF.

With respect to this clone: Mismatch with germline at one junction end may stem from a read error. This chain joins TRBV5-1 and TRBJ2-2; D not resolved. Germline CDR1 reads SGHRS; CDR2 reads YFSETQ. The CDR3 has 16 residues. As DNA, the CDR3 is TGCGCCAGAAGCTTCTCGCCAGGATCGAACACCTGGGAGCTGTTTTTT. This codes for CARSFSPGSNTWELFF.

This clone was found many times. V is TRBV11-2 and J is TRBJ2-1; no firm D call. In germline, CDR1 is SGHAT, CDR2 FQNNGV. V was clipped by 0 bases and J by 0 bases, with 9 bases between them. The CDR3 totals 16 residues. CDR3 DNA sequence: TGTGCCAGCAGCTTAGAATCTTCTAGCTCCTACAATGAGCAGTTCTTC. As protein: CASSLESSSSYNEQFF. The full variable domain, completed using reference TRBV11-2 and TRBJ2-1, is EAGVAQSPRYKIIEKRQSVAFWCNPISGHATLYWYQQILGQGPKLLIQFQNNGVVDDSQLPKDRFSAERLKGVDSTLKIQPAKLEDSAVYLCASSLESSSSYNEQFFGPGTRLTVL.

This clone was picked up many times. The final CDR3 position lacks the conserved phenylalanine or tryptophan, pointing to a likely read error. No DNA is shown, since the ends of the CDR3 on it are uncertain; the CDR3 is the one TCRdb lists. The chain joins TRBV18 to TRBJ1-4. The CDR3 length equals 12 residues, ends included. Germline V gene data show CDR1 as KGHSH and CDR2 as LQKENI. The CDR3 here is CASSPPTRAALD.

This clone has a count of ten or more. J is TRBJ1-2 and V is TRBV3-1; D is ambiguous. The CDR3 is 14 amino acids. Looked up from germline, CDR1 is LGHDT and CDR2 is YNNKEL (reference sequence). The ends were cut back, 0 bases at V and 8 bases at J, with 13 bases in the middle. The CDR3 DNA follows: TGTGCCAGCAGCCAAGAAGCTCAGGCGGGGGGCTACACCTTC. Encoded protein: CASSQEAQAGGYTF.

This chain joins TRBV6-1 and TRBJ1-2; the D gene is possibly TRBD1 (6 bases). V was shortened by 7 bases and J by 6 bases, with 12 bases between the two germline ends. CDR1 and CDR2 (germline): MNHNS, SASEGT. CDR3 length: 12 residues. CDR3 residues: CASTGGADGYTF. DNA of the CDR3: TGTGCCAGCACTGGGGGGGCTGATGGCTACACCTTC.

This clone occurred many times. Written as DNA, the CDR3 is TGCGCCAGCAGCCCCGGGACTAGCGTGAAGACCCAGTACTTC. It is translated as CASSPGTSVKTQYF. The J gene is TRBJ2-5, the V gene TRBV5-1, with TRBD2 identical over 10 bases. V was pared by 4 bases and J by 6 bases, with 6 bases of the junction left unmatched. This CDR3 is 14 amino acids long. Germline V CDR1 and CDR2: SGHRS, YFSETQ.

Ten or more counts support this clone. This chain joins TRBV18 and TRBJ1-6; 8 bases align to TRBD1. This CDR3 contains 15 residues. The V gene end was trimmed by 5 bases and the J gene end by 8 bases; junction bases not matched to a gene: 8. Germline-derived CDR1 and CDR2 are KGHSH and LQKENI. Written as DNA, the CDR3 is TGTGCCAGCTCAGCCCGGGACAGGAGCCATTCACCCCTCCACTTT. Its protein product is CASSARDRSHSPLHF.